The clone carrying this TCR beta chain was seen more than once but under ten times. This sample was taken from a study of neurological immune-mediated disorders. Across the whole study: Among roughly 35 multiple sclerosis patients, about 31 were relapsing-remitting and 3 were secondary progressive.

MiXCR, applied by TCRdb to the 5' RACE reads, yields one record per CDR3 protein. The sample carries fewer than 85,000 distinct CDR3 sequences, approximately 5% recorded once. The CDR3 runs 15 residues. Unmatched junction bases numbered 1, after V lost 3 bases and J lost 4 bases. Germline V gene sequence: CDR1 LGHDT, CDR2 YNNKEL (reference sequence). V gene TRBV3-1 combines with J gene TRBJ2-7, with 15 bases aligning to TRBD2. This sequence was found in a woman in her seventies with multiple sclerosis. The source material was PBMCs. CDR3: CASSHGLAGGYEQYF. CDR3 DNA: TGTGCCAGCAGCCATGGACTAGCGGGAGGGTACGAGCAGTACTTC.